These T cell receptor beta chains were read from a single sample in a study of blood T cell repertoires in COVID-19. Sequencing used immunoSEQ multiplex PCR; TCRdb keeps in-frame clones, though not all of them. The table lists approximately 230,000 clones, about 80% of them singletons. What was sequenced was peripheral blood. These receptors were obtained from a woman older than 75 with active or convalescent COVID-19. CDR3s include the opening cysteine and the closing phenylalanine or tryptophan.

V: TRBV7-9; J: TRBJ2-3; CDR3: CASSLGPSGSPDTQYF
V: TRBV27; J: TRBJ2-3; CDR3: CASSWGLARTDTQYF
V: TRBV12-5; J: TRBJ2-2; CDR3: CASGIGLSGELFF
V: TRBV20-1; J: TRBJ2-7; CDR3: CSAPYSYEQYF
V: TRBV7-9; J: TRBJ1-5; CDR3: CASSLVTQGVKSNQPQHF
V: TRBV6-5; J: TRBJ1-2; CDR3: CASSYSGTEYGYTF
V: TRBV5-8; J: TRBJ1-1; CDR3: CASSFFIDTMLNTEAFF
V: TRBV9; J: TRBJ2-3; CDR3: CASSGGQGSDTQYF
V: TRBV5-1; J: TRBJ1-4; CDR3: CASSSGTANNEKLFF
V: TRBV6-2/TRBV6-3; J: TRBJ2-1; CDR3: CASSQRVRSYNEQFF
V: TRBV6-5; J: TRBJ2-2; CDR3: CASKRTGGNTGELFF
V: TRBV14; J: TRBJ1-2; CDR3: CASSRALFNYGYTF
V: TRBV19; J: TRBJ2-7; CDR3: CASSILSGDAYEQYF
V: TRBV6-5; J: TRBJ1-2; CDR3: CASYSYGYTF
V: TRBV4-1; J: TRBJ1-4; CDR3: CASSQDLGSGEKLFF
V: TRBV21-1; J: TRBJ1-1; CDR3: CASSRARKAFF
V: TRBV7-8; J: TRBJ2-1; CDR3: CASSRAVLAGPREQFF
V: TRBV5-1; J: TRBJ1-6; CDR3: CASSLSGDSSNSPLHF
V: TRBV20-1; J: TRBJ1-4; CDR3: CSASFSKNEKLFF
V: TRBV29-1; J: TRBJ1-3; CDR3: CSAGDRAGNTIYF
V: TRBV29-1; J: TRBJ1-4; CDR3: CSVGDIATNEKLFF
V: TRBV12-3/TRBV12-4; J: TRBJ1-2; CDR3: CASTRLGARGYTF
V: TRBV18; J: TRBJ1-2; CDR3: CASSPPGVQGARFGYTF
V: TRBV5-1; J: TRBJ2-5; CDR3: CASSVGQPGETQYF
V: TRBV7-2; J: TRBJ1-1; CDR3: CASSSASRGVDEAFF
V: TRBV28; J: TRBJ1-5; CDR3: CASESVQGQNQPQHF
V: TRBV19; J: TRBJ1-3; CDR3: CASSRGHDSGNTIYF
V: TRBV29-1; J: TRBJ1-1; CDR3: CSAEGAHGTEAFF
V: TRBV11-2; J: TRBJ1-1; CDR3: CASSQLTGEMRNTEAFF
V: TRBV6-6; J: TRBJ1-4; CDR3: CASSPGRAGGEKLFF
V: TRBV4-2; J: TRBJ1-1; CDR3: CASSQAGRDTEAFF
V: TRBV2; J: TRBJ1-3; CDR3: CASSAPTFGNTIYF
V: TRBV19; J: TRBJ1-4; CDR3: CASSRPGQGNEKLFF
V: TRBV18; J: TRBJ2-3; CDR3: CASSHPGDTQYF
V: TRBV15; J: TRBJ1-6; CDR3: CATSSLSGQGSVTLHF
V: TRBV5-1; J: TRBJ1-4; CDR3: CASSGQSLNEKLFF
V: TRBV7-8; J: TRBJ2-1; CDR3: CASSFQGVHNEQFF
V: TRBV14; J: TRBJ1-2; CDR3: CASSQRSGTAHYGYTF
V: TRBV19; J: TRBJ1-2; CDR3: CASSILRTGGYGYTF
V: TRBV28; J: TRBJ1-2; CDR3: CASSPLQGVSYGYTF
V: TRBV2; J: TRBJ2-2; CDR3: CASSAQNTGELFF
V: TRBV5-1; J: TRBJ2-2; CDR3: CASRFGDTGELFF
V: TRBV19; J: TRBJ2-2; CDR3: CASSVRGQNTGELFF
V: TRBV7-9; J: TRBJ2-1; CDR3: CASSLSGLLLLYNEQFF
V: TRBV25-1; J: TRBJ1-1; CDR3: CASSWEGTEAFF
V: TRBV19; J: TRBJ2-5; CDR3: CASSRRVTSGGTETQYF
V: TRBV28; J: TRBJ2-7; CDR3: CASSSQTAGTTAYEQYF
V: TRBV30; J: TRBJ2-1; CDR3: CAWSFSGRDNEQFF
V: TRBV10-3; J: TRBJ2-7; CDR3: CATATYEQYF
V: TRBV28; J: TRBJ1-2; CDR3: CASSPPRGEVYGYTF
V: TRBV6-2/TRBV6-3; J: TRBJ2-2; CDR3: CASSPGQGASGELFF
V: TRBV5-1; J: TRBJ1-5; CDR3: CASSLPAGQDYYQPQHF
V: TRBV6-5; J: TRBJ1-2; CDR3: CASSLTQDYGYTF
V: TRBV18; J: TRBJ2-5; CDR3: CASSPPEVQETQYF
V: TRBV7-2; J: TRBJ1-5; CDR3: CASSLNHGGFGQPQHF
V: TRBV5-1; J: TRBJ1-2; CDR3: CASSFTPLGVDGYTF
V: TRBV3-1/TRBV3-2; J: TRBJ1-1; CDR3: CASSQVYGNTEAFF
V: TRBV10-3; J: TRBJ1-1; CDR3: CAIRAAQGGTTEAFF
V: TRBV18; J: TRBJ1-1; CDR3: CASSPPNRGNTEAFF